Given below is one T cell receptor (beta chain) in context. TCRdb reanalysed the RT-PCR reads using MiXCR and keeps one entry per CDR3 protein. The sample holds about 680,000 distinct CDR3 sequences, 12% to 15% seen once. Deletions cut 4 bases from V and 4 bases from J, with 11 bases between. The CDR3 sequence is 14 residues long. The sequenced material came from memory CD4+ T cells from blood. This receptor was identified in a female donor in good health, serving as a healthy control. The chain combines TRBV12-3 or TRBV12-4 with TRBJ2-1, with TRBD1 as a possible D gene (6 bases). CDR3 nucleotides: TGTGCCAGCAGTTCGGACAGAGAATACAATGAGCAGTTCTTC. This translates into CASSSDREYNEQFF.